This note documents a single TCR beta chain sequence. Its antigen is not identified. Germline V gene data show CDR1 as MDHEN and CDR2 as SYDVKM. V trimming: 7 bases; J trimming: 1 base; junction bases outside the gene matches: 9. The CDR3 length is 16 residues. These data come from a study of CD8 T cells in Susac syndrome. In the study overall: Patients with Susac syndrome, at blood draw, were therapy-naive, on corticosteroids, or on intravenous immunoglobulin alone. Study outcomes and limitations: In Susac syndrome, CD8+ expansion was highest in TEMRA and active disease.

Random-hexamer reverse transcription was applied to about 0.5 to 1 ug RNA. Multiplex PCR with immunoSEQ amplified the TCR beta CDR3 across 54 Vbeta and 13 Jbeta. Using its own MiXCR run on the immunoSEQ multiplex PCR reads, TCRdb lists one record per CDR3 protein. The profile shows approximately 80,000 distinct CDR3 sequences, approximately 93% of them singletons. The study sequenced TCR beta in blood CD8+ and CD4+ T cells. The V and J genes are TRBV28 and TRBJ2-1; 8 nucleotides agree with TRBD2. This TCR was sampled from a human donor with Susac syndrome. The sequenced material came from CD8+ T cells from PBMCs. As DNA, the CDR3 is TGTGCCAGCAAGGCTACGGGGGGGCGATCCTACAATGAGCAGTTCTTC. Protein product: CASKATGGRSYNEQFF.